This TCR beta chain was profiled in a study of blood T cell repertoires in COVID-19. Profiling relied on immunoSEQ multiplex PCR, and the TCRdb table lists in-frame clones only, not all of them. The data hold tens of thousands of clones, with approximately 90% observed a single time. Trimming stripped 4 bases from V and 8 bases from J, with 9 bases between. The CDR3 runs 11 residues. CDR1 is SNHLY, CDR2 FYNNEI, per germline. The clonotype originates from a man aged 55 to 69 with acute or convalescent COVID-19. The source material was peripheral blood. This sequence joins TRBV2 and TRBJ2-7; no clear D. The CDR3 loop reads CASSGLAKQYF. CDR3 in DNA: TGTGCCAGCAGTGGGCTCGCAAAGCAGTACTTC.